This T cell receptor beta chain was found in a study of T cell repertoires in cytomegalovirus infection. For this clonotype: Its target is unknown.

TCRdb re-derived calls from the reads in MiXCR, one entry per CDR3 protein. The profile shows about 310,000 distinct CDR3 sequences, about 25% of them singletons. V dropped 5 bases and J dropped 7 bases, with 8 bases sitting between them. The CDR3 length is 11 residues. Germline CDR1 SQVTM, CDR2 ANQGSEA. Study-wide points: HLA-C-restricted CMV clonotypes gave the most frequent clonotype in two of eight donors.

The origin of this receptor is a human donor in good health (CMV status not recorded). Some clones in this sample may be carry-over from other donors' samples. The starting material was cultured PBMCs, obtained from culture after CMV antigen stimulation. The chain uses TRBV29-1 and TRBJ1-4, with D possibly TRBD1 on 5 matching bases. This CDR3 reads CSVLTAEKLFF. The CDR3 DNA sequence: TGCAGCGTTCTGACAGCTGAAAAACTGTTTTTT. Full variable domain (remainder filled in from reference TRBV29-1 and TRBJ1-4): SAVISQKPSRDICQRGTSLTIQCQVDSQVTMMFWYRQQPGQSLTLIATANQGSEATYESGFVIDKFPISRPNLTFSTLTVSNMSPEDSSIYLCSVLTAEKLFFGSGTQLSVL.